Listed below are T cell receptor beta chains from one sample, sequenced in a study of cytotoxic CD8 clonotypes in ibrutinib-treated CLL. Only in-frame clones appear in the TCRdb table, and some are missing; sequencing was by immunoSEQ multiplex PCR. The sample shows approximately 330,000 clones, about 77% of them seen only once. Here the sequenced sample was PBMCs, taken before ibrutinib treatment. These TCRs come from a human donor with chronic lymphocytic leukemia. CDR3s include the opening cysteine and the closing phenylalanine or tryptophan. D genes are given only for firm matches. Clone size appears in some rows only: once, few, many, or a class for an expanded clone.

V gene	D gene	J gene	clone size	CDR3 protein	CDR3 DNA
TRBV12-5	TRBD1	TRBJ1-1	-	CASGLDGQVLEAFF	TGTGCTAGTGGTTTGGACGGACAGGTTCTTGAAGCTTTCTTT
TRBV2	-	TRBJ1-2	few	CASSGSTLHYGYTF	TGTGCCAGCAGTGGCAGTACGCTTCACTATGGCTACACCTTC
TRBV19	-	TRBJ2-7	-	CASSIFGGEQYF	TGTGCCAGTAGTATTTTTGGGGGTGAGCAGTACTTC
TRBV9	-	TRBJ2-1	-	CASSVGGGDYNEQFF	TGTGCCAGCAGCGTAGGTGGAGGGGACTACAATGAGCAGTTCTTC
TRBV18	TRBD2	TRBJ2-1	-	CASSPLAGDYNEQFF	TGTGCCAGCTCACCCCTAGCGGGAGATTACAATGAGCAGTTCTTC
TRBV7-2	-	TRBJ2-7	-	CASSLRRTDYEQYF	TGTGCCAGCAGCTTGCGCCGGACAGACTACGAGCAGTACTTC
TRBV27	-	TRBJ2-7	-	CASRKVSGWAYEQYF	TGTGCCAGCAGGAAGGTGTCAGGTTGGGCCTACGAGCAGTACTTC
TRBV6-5	-	TRBJ1-5	-	CASSRDSNQPQHF	TGTGCCAGCAGTAGAGATAGCAATCAGCCCCAGCATTTT
TRBV19	TRBD2	TRBJ2-2	-	CASSIPSGRARGTLGELFF	TGTGCCAGTAGTATCCCTAGCGGGAGGGCCCGGGGCACCCTCGGGGAGCTGTTTTTT
TRBV6-1	-	TRBJ2-6	-	CASSALGESGANVLTF	TGTGCCAGCAGTGCCTTAGGGGAGAGTGGGGCCAACGTCCTGACTTTC
TRBV29-1	-	TRBJ2-1	-	CSVEIRGSGYTINNEQFF	TGCAGCGTTGAAATTAGGGGTTCTGGTTACACCATAAACAATGAGCAGTTCTTC
TRBV10-3	TRBD1	TRBJ1-1	-	CAIREQGGVEAFF	TGTGCCATCAGGGAACAGGGGGGGGTTGAAGCTTTCTTT
TRBV5-1	-	TRBJ2-3	-	CASSLAGRVSTDTQYF	TGCGCCAGCAGCTTGGCTGGCAGAGTTAGCACAGATACGCAGTATTTT
TRBV29-1	TRBD1	TRBJ1-3	-	CSATRTGSLLSGNTIYF	TGCAGCGCCACCAGGACAGGGAGCCTTCTCTCTGGAAACACCATATATTTT
TRBV5-6	-	TRBJ2-5	-	CASSSRSQGETQYF	TGTGCCAGCAGCTCCAGGAGCCAGGGAGAGACCCAGTACTTC
TRBV2	TRBD1	TRBJ2-5	-	CASTIVQGALAVGETQYF	TGTGCCAGCACCATCGTACAGGGGGCATTGGCGGTAGGAGAGACCCAGTACTTC
TRBV28	TRBD1	TRBJ2-7	-	CASSSTGTGKPLEQYF	TGTGCCAGCAGTTCGACCGGGACAGGGAAGCCCCTCGAGCAGTACTTC
TRBV5-1	TRBD1	TRBJ1-1	-	CASSSGTGGSPTEAFF	TGCGCCAGCAGCTCCGGGACAGGGGGCTCCCCTACCGAGGCTTTCTTT
TRBV7-9	-	TRBJ1-1	-	CASSFIGVLTEAFF	TGTGCCAGCAGCTTTATCGGGGTTCTCACTGAAGCTTTCTTT
TRBV9	TRBD2	TRBJ2-1	-	CASSPGLAGVYNEQFF	TGTGCCAGCAGCCCGGGACTAGCGGGAGTCTACAATGAGCAGTTCTTC